Following are 2 T cell receptor beta chains from one sample sequenced in a study of T cell responses to AZD1222 COVID-19 vaccine. Assay used: immunoSEQ multiplex PCR; TCRdb lists only in-frame clones, some missing. Among 150,000 or so clones, 91% were seen once, and the ten largest hold 1.4% to 1.5%. This material consisted of peripheral blood, taken on day 0 of AZD1222 vaccination. The source of these receptors is an adult in good health.

This CDR3 is CASTRWGGTSNQPQHF. Here the CDR3 DNA reads TGTGCCAGCACCCGCTGGGGGGGCACTAGCAATCAGCCCCAGCATTTT. V gene TRBV28 combines with J gene TRBJ1-5; D perhaps matches TRBD1 (6 bases). Germline V gene data show CDR1 as MDHEN and CDR2 as SYDVKM. The V gene lost 7 bases and the J gene lost 0 bases, with 16 bases spanning the gap. The CDR3 length is 16 residues.

The CDR3 is CAWSEGSTDTQYF. The CDR3 nucleotides are TGTGCCTGGAGTGAGGGGTCCACAGATACGCAGTATTTT. The chain employs TRBV30 and TRBJ2-3; the D gene is possibly TRBD1 (5 bases). Germline CDR1 reads GTSNPN; CDR2 reads SVGIG (reference sequence). This CDR3 contains 13 residues. The germline V and J ends were trimmed by 1 base and 2 bases, with 7 bases remaining between them.